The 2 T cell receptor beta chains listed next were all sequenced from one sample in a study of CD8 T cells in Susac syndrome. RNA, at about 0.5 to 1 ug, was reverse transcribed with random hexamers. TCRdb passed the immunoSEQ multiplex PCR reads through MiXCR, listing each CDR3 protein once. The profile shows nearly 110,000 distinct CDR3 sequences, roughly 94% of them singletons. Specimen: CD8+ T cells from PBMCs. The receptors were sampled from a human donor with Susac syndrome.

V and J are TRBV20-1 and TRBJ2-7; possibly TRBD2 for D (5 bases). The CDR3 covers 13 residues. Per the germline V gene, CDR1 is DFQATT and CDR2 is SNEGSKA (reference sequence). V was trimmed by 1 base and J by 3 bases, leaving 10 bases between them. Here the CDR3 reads CSARVASFYEQYF. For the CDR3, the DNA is TGCAGTGCTAGAGTCGCTAGCTTCTACGAGCAGTACTTC.

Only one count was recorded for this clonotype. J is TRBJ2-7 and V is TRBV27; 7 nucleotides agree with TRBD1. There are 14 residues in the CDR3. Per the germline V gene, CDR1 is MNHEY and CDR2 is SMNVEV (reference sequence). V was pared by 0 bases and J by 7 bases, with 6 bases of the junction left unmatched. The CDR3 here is CASSLSGTGEEQYF. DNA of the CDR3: TGTGCCAGCAGTTTATCTGGAACAGGGGAGGAGCAGTACTTC.